This entry lists 21 T cell receptor beta chains sequenced from one sample in a study of early T cells in non-severe SARS-CoV-2 infection. One entry per CDR3 protein, called by TCRdb with MiXCR from the 5' RACE reads. The table includes 86,000 or so distinct CDR3 sequences, roughly an eighth detected once. Specimen: whole blood. The receptor source for this set is an adult who was a healthcare worker with PCR-confirmed SARS-CoV-2 infection or an uninfected control (not recorded which).

There are a few counts of this clonotype. V usage is TRBV4-1 and J usage is TRBJ1-6; D gene unclear. This CDR3 region has 17 residues. The V gene lost 0 bases and the J gene lost 6 bases, with 15 bases spanning the gap. Germline V gene data show CDR1 as MGHRA and CDR2 as YSYEKL. Here the CDR3 DNA reads TGCGCCAGCAGCCAAGAAGCCCGGGTCCCAAGTAATTCACCCCTCCACTTT. Protein: CASSQEARVPSNSPLHF.

This clonotype was observed many times. The chain employs TRBV7-9 and TRBJ2-1; tentatively, D is TRBD1 or TRBD2 (5 bases each). The V gene's germline CDR1 is SEHNR and CDR2 FQNEAQ (reference sequence). The CDR3 has 15 amino acids. The germline V and J ends were trimmed by 1 base and 5 bases, with 12 bases remaining between them. The CDR3 loop is CASSLGGTQHNEQFF. CDR3 DNA: TGTGCCAGCAGCTTAGGTGGGACCCAACACAATGAGCAGTTCTTC.

The chain combines TRBV6-6 with TRBJ1-1; D remains unclear. Looked up from germline, CDR1 is MNHNY and CDR2 is SVGAGI (reference sequence). With 2 bases removed from V and 5 bases from J, the gap between germline ends came to 9 bases. The CDR3 extends over 13 amino acids. Here the CDR3 reads CASSYQKETEAFF. The CDR3 DNA is TGTGCCAGCAGTTACCAGAAGGAGACTGAAGCTTTCTTT.

This clonotype appeared many times. The chain links TRBV15 to TRBJ2-1, with no clear D. Germline CDR1 is LNHNV and CDR2 is YYDKDF (reference sequence). V was clipped by 5 bases and J by 1 base, with 12 bases between them. The length of the CDR3 is 15 residues. Written as DNA, the CDR3 is TGTGCCACCAGCTCGCCTGAGGTTTCCTACAATGAGCAGTTCTTC. This gives the protein CATSSPEVSYNEQFF.

This clonotype was counted ten times or more. This chain links TRBV20-1 with TRBJ2-3; no reliable D call. This CDR3 region has 13 residues. The ends were cut back, 1 base at V and 3 bases at J, with 8 bases in the middle. CDR1 and CDR2 from the germline V gene are DFQATT and SNEGSKA (reference sequence). The CDR3 region is CSARVVLTDTQYF. Written as DNA, the CDR3 is TGCAGTGCTAGAGTTGTCCTAACAGATACGCAGTATTTT.

With regard to this clonotype: A much larger clone is a single base away; this may be a read error. The chain carries TRBV6-1 and TRBJ1-5; D unresolved. This CDR3 comprises 13 residues. The germline V gene has CDR1 MNHNS and CDR2 SASEGT. V lost 10 bases, J lost 9 bases, and 19 bases lay in between. DNA of the CDR3: TGTGCCACCGCCGTGGAGGGATTTCGGCCCCAGCATTTT. Amino acids: CATAVEGFRPQHF.

The chain is built from TRBV7-2 and TRBJ1-5, with D perhaps TRBD1 (5 bases). CDR1 is SGHTA and CDR2 is FQGNSA in the germline V gene. The CDR3 totals 16 residues. Deletions cut 5 bases from V and 1 base from J, with 15 bases between. The DNA for the CDR3 is TGTGCCAGCAGCCCCCCAGGGCTTATGAGCAATCAGCCCCAGCATTTT. Its translation is CASSPPGLMSNQPQHF. Combining the CDR3 with reference TRBV7-2 and TRBJ1-5 gives the whole variable domain GAGVSQSPSNKVTEKGKDVELRCDPISGHTALYWYRQSLGQGLEFLIYFQGNSAPDKSGLPSDRFSAERTGGSVSTLTIQRTQQEDSAVYLCASSPPGLMSNQPQHFGDGTRLSIL.

The chain recombines TRBV4-1 with TRBJ2-3; no firm D call. The germline gives CDR1 MGHRA, CDR2 YSYEKL. The CDR3 covers 15 residues. V gave up 1 base and J gave up 2 bases, with 10 bases separating them. This CDR3 reads CASSQGPDLTDTQYF. In DNA form, the CDR3 reads TGCGCCAGCAGCCAAGGCCCAGACCTCACAGATACGCAGTATTTT.

This clonotype was seen many times. This chain uses TRBV4-1 with TRBJ2-7, with D perhaps matching TRBD1 or TRBD2 (5 bases each). Germline loops: CDR1 MGHRA, CDR2 YSYEKL. The CDR3 has 18 amino acids. The V gene lost 3 bases and the J gene lost 5 bases, with 26 bases spanning the gap. The CDR3 here is CASSQTIFFRDASHEQYF. The CDR3 DNA sequence: TGCGCCAGCAGCCAGACAATATTCTTCAGGGACGCCAGCCACGAGCAGTACTTC.

At least ten counts were recorded for this clonotype. This chain joins TRBV5-5 and TRBJ2-7; D is ambiguous. From germline, CDR1 is SGHKS and CDR2 YYEKEE (reference sequence). V was shortened by 1 base and J by 6 bases, with 8 bases between the two germline ends. This CDR3 has 12 residues. Here the CDR3 reads CASSLHRSEQYF. CDR3 coding DNA: TGTGCCAGCAGCTTGCATAGATCCGAGCAGTACTTC.

This clonotype was recorded many times. The V call is TRBV6-5, the J call TRBJ1-1, with TRBD1 as a possible D gene (5 bases). This CDR3 has 16 amino acids. The V gene lost 4 bases and the J gene lost 0 bases, with 15 bases spanning the gap. CDR1 and CDR2 (germline): MNHEY, SVGAGI. The CDR3 loop reads CASSSLRVRVNTEAFF. As DNA, the CDR3 is TGTGCCAGCAGTTCCCTCAGGGTTCGGGTGAACACTGAAGCTTTCTTT.

This clonotype has a count of ten or more. The rearrangement links TRBV7-8 to TRBJ1-5, with a tentative D call TRBD1 (5 bases). With 1 base removed from V and 7 bases from J, the gap between germline ends came to 20 bases. The CDR3 is 17 residues long. Per the germline V gene, CDR1 is SGHVS and CDR2 is FQNEAQ. CDR3 loop: CASSLGPGQRGGQPQHF. CDR3 bases: TGTGCCAGCAGCTTAGGGCCAGGACAACGAGGAGGACAGCCCCAGCATTTT. Using reference TRBV7-8 and TRBJ1-5 for the parts outside the CDR3, the full variable domain is GAGVSQSPRYKVAKRGQDVALRCDPISGHVSLFWYQQALGQGPEFLTYFQNEAQLDKSGLPSDRFFAERPEGSVSTLKIQRTQQEDSAVYLCASSLGPGQRGGQPQHFGDGTRLSIL.

This clonotype was counted many times. This sequence joins TRBV7-6 and TRBJ1-1; D ambiguous. With 4 bases removed from V and 4 bases from J, the gap between germline ends came to 13 bases. The germline gives CDR1 SGHVS, CDR2 FNYEAQ. CDR3 length equals 14 residues. The CDR3 spells CASSSLRESTEAFF. The CDR3 DNA follows: TGTGCCAGCAGCTCCTTGAGAGAGAGCACTGAAGCTTTCTTT.

This chain uses TRBV7-2 with TRBJ2-2; TRBD2 aligns across 15 bases. V lost 7 bases, J lost 4 bases, and 4 bases stayed unmatched. The CDR3 has 16 residues. CDR1 and CDR2 from the germline V gene are SGHTA and FQGNSA. The CDR3 DNA is TGTGCCAGCACCTGGACTAGCGGGGGGGCCACCGGGGAGCTGTTTTTT. This encodes CASTWTSGGATGELFF.

This clonotype was seen at least ten times. This chain uses TRBV20-1 with TRBJ2-7; D is undetermined. CDR1 and CDR2 (germline): DFQATT, SNEGSKA (reference sequence). The CDR3 loop spans 8 amino acids. The V and J ends lost 7 bases and 6 bases respectively, with 4 bases between them. The CDR3 region is CSVPEQYF. CDR3 in DNA: TGCAGTGTTCCCGAGCAGTACTTC.

This clonotype was detected ten times or more. The CDR3 DNA reads as TGCAGCGTTCCACCAGAAAGCTCCTACAATGAGCAGTTCTTC. It translates to CSVPPESSYNEQFF. This chain links TRBV29-1 with TRBJ2-1; D is ambiguous. This CDR3 comprises 14 residues. The V and J ends lost 5 bases and 0 bases respectively, with 11 bases between them. The V gene's germline CDR1 is SQVTM and CDR2 ANQGSEA.

The chain recombines TRBV6-1 with TRBJ1-1, with 11 bases lining up with TRBD1. Per the germline V gene, CDR1 is MNHNS and CDR2 is SASEGT. Trimming removed 6 bases from V and 1 base from J; junction bases left unmatched: 10. The CDR3 has 17 residues. The CDR3 loop reads CASSRYGQGAGNTEAFF. The DNA of the CDR3 is TGTGCCAGCAGCCGGTACGGACAGGGGGCGGGGAACACTGAAGCTTTCTTT.

This clonotype was counted only a few times. The V and J genes are TRBV9 and TRBJ1-1; D not resolved. CDR3 length: 15 amino acids. Germline V gives CDR1 SGDLS, CDR2 YYNGEE. The V gene lost 4 bases and the J gene lost 3 bases, with 16 bases spanning the gap. CDR3 nucleotides: TGTGCCAGCAGCCCCCAGAGATCGGGGTACACTGAAGCTTTCTTT. Its protein is CASSPQRSGYTEAFF.

This clonotype appeared many times. The chain couples TRBV7-3 to TRBJ2-5, with 8 bases aligning to TRBD2. Unmatched junction bases numbered 12, after V lost 5 bases and J lost 4 bases. Germline CDR1 reads SGHTA; CDR2 reads FQGTGA. The CDR3 covers 16 residues. CDR3 loop: CASSPLGGGTRETQYF. The CDR3 DNA sequence: TGTGCCAGCAGCCCACTTGGCGGGGGGACTCGAGAGACCCAGTACTTC.

This clonotype was observed a handful of times. The chain is built from TRBV6-2 or TRBV6-3 and TRBJ1-4; 9 nucleotides agree with TRBD1. This CDR3 is built from 16 residues. Germline V gene lookup returns CDR1 MNHEY and CDR2 SVGEGT. Trimming removed 4 bases from V and 7 bases from J; junction bases left unmatched: 10. CDR3 DNA sequence: TGTGCCAGCAGTTCCCGGCCGGGACAGGGAGGTGAAAAACTGTTTTTT. This translates into CASSSRPGQGGEKLFF.

This clonotype was seen a handful of times. The chain recombines TRBV10-2 with TRBJ2-7; 8 bases are shared with TRBD2. This CDR3 has 15 residues. Germline CDR1 and CDR2: WSHSY and SAAADI. The V and J ends lost 3 bases and 2 bases, in that order; junction bases with no gene match: 6. The CDR3 loop is CASSEPGLVPYEQYF. For the CDR3, the DNA is TGCGCCAGCAGTGAACCGGGACTAGTGCCCTACGAGCAGTACTTC.